These 17 T cell receptor beta chains came from one sample sequenced in a study of T-cell memory formation after mild COVID-19. TCRdb re-called the 5' RACE reads with MiXCR, one entry per CDR3 protein. Among nearly 350,000 distinct CDR3 sequences, approximately 13% were seen once, and the ten largest hold 20% to 25%. Sequenced sample: PBMCs or a T cell subset sorted from them (not recorded which). The receptors originated from a young man who had mild COVID-19 (a few samples of this study predate the infection). Cell type and time point are not known.

This clonotype was observed a few times. This may stem from a read error, because a much larger clone lies one nucleotide away. The rearrangement links TRBV9 to TRBJ2-3; D is uncertain. Germline V gives CDR1 SGDLS, CDR2 YYNGEE. V was pared by 4 bases and J by 4 bases, with 4 bases between. The CDR3 length is 11 residues. The CDR3 region has the DNA TGTGCCAGCAGCATGGCAGATACGCAGTATTTT. This translates into CASSMADTQYF.

The chain uses TRBV27 and TRBJ1-5; D unclear. Germline CDR1 MNHEY, CDR2 SMNVEV (reference sequence). Trimming removed 0 bases from V and 0 bases from J, with 15 bases in between. This CDR3 region has 18 residues. CDR3 bases: TGTGCCAGCAGTTTATCTCCGCCGGGAGGATATAGCAATCAGCCCCAGCATTTT. Translated, it gives CASSLSPPGGYSNQPQHF.

The genes are TRBV12-3 or TRBV12-4 and TRBJ2-2; unclear D gene. V was cut by 7 bases and J by 6 bases, with 6 bases left in between. The CDR3 covers 11 residues. This chain's CDR3 is CASTFAGELFF. The CDR3 nucleotides read TGTGCCAGCACCTTCGCCGGGGAGCTGTTTTTT.

This clonotype came up many times. In nucleotides, the CDR3 is TGTGCCAGCAGCGCTTCAGGACTAGCGGACGGTGAGCAGTTCTTC. This translates into CASSASGLADGEQFF. This rearrangement joins TRBV7-8 to TRBJ2-1; TRBD2 matches 10 bases. Germline V gene data show CDR1 as SGHVS and CDR2 as FQNEAQ. CDR3 length: 15 amino acids. J gave up 9 bases and V 5 bases, and 10 bases lay outside the gene matches.

The CDR3: CASSVGGRSGKGEQFF. The CDR3 DNA is TGTGCCAGCAGCGTAGGAGGGAGAAGCGGGAAAGGTGAGCAGTTCTTC. The genes are TRBV9 and TRBJ2-1, with 7 positions matching TRBD2. Germline CDR1 SGDLS, CDR2 YYNGEE. The CDR3 spans 16 residues. J gave up 9 bases and V 0 bases, and 12 bases lay outside the gene matches.

This chain connects TRBV11-3 to TRBJ1-2; D gene uncertain. Trimming shortened V by 1 base and J by 2 bases, and 14 bases separated the two germline ends. This CDR3 comprises 16 residues. CDR1 is SGHNT and CDR2 is YENEEA in the germline V gene. CDR3 protein: CASSLGASGRNYGYTF. The DNA of the CDR3 is TGTGCCAGCAGCTTAGGGGCGAGCGGGCGCAACTATGGCTACACCTTC.

The chain recombines TRBV18 with TRBJ2-7; the D is unclear. Germline V lookup: CDR1 KGHSH, CDR2 LQKENI. V shed 3 bases and J shed 0 bases, with 9 bases lying between them. The length of the CDR3 is 14 residues. DNA for the CDR3: TGTGCCAGCTCACCTGCCCAGAGCTCCTACGAGCAGTACGTC. This encodes CASSPAQSSYEQYV.

This clonotype was observed a few times. This chain joins TRBV20-1 and TRBJ1-6; D is unclear. The CDR3 totals 14 residues. V was cut by 5 bases and J by 0 bases, with 8 bases left in between. Germline values: CDR1 DFQATT, CDR2 SNEGSKA (reference sequence). CDR3 loop: CSALQSSYNSPLHF. The CDR3 DNA is TGCAGTGCTCTCCAGAGCTCCTATAATTCACCCCTCCACTTT.

This clonotype was observed a few times. The junction shows a germline mismatch at one end, possibly a read error. The V gene is TRBV6-2 or TRBV6-3, the J gene TRBJ2-5, with D possibly being TRBD1 (6 bases). Germline V gene data show CDR1 as MNHEY and CDR2 as SVGEGT. CDR3 length: 12 residues. Here the CDR3 DNA reads TGTGCCAGCAGGAGCCAAACGGGACATAAGGCCTTC. It specifies CASRSQTGHKAF.

V gene TRBV12-3 or TRBV12-4 combines with J gene TRBJ2-3; possible D gene TRBD1, 5 bases. CDR3 length equals 14 residues. Trimming removed 5 bases at V and 6 bases at J, with 15 bases between. The CDR3 sequence: CASSPRQRTDTQYF. The DNA for the CDR3 is TGTGCCAGCAGTCCGCGACAGAGGACCGATACGCAGTATTTT.

This clonotype was recorded a few times. V and J are TRBV7-9 and TRBJ1-1; perhaps TRBD1 as D (5 bases). V lost 5 bases and J lost 12, with 25 bases in between. The CDR3 extends over 15 amino acids. CDR1 SEHNR and CDR2 FQNEAQ come from the germline V gene (reference sequence). The CDR3 bases are TGTGCCAGCAGCGCCTCGAGACAGACGCGGAGTCGTTCTTTCTTT. This gives the protein CASSASRQTRSRSFF.

This clonotype was seen a few times. This chain connects TRBV11-2 to TRBJ2-1, with D possibly called TRBD1 or TRBD2 (6 bases each). This CDR3 contains 13 residues. V was cut by 2 bases and J by 8 bases, with 10 bases left in between. Germline V gives CDR1 SGHAT, CDR2 FQNNGV. In nucleotides, the CDR3 is TGTGCCAGCAGCTTATGGGGGGCCGATGAGCAGTTCTTC. The encoded protein is CASSLWGADEQFF.

The chain is built from TRBV4-2 and TRBJ2-3; D call uncertain. V was cut by 3 bases and J by 5 bases, with 6 bases left in between. Germline CDR1 is LGHNA and CDR2 is YNFKEQ. The CDR3 spans 12 residues. CDR3 residues: CASSHPQDTQYF. The CDR3 coding sequence is TGTGCCAGCAGCCATCCACAAGATACGCAGTATTTT.

The chain uses TRBV20-1 and TRBJ2-1, with TRBD2 as a possible D gene (5 bases). The germline V gene encodes CDR1 DFQATT and CDR2 SNEGSKA (reference sequence). This CDR3 has 14 residues. Deletions cut 1 base from V and 1 base from J, with 8 bases between. The CDR3 DNA reads as TGCAGTGCTAGAGCCCGGGGATCCTACAATGAGCAGTTCTTC. This gives the protein CSARARGSYNEQFF.

CDR3 nucleotides: TGCGCCAGCAGCTTGACCCTAAGGGCGACGAACACCGGGGAGCTGTTTTTT. This gives the protein CASSLTLRATNTGELFF. The rearrangement uses TRBV5-1 and TRBJ2-2; D call uncertain. The germline V gene has CDR1 SGHRS and CDR2 YFSETQ. The CDR3 runs to 17 residues. Trimming removed 1 base from V and 0 bases from J, with 13 bases in between. The full variable domain, its missing parts supplied by reference TRBV5-1 and TRBJ2-2, is KAGVTQTPRYLIKTRGQQVTLSCSPISGHRSVSWYQQTPGQGLQFLFEYFSETQRNKGNFPGRFSGRQFSNSRSEMNVSTLELGDSALYLCASSLTLRATNTGELFFGEGSRLTVL.

The J gene is TRBJ2-7, the V gene TRBV21-1. TRBV21-1 counts as a pseudogene. The CDR3 runs 14 residues. The CDR3 DNA reads as TGTGCCAGCAGCACCCGAGGGGAACTCTACGAGCAGTACTTC. Protein sequence: CASSTRGELYEQYF.

The chain employs TRBV7-2 and TRBJ2-5; 7 bases are a match to TRBD2. V trimming: 5 bases; J trimming: 2 bases; junction bases outside the gene matches: 5. CDR3 size: 14 residues. The germline CDR1 and CDR2 sequences are SGHTA and FQGNSA. The CDR3 loop reads CASSPAGEQETQYF. CDR3 nucleotide sequence: TGTGCCAGCAGCCCCGCGGGGGAGCAAGAGACCCAGTACTTC.